A selection of T cell receptor beta chains follows, all from one sample in a study of T cells in Graves' hyperthyroidism and ophthalmopathy. A single record per CDR3 protein comes from TCRdb applying MiXCR to the multiplex PCR reads. The repertoire holds approximately 200,000 distinct CDR3 sequences, with around 17% as singletons. Sequenced: blood. Receptor source: a man in his forties with Graves' hyperthyroidism. Each CDR3 is given with its conserved first and last residue. The D gene is left open where the match is weak. Rows give clone size only sometimes, using once, few, many, or a class for an expanded clone.

TRBV12-3/TRBV12-4,many,TRBJ1-2,TRBD1,CASSPRQGRTYGYTF,TGTGCCAGCAGTCCAAGACAGGGGCGAACCTATGGCTACACCTTC
TRBV27,-,TRBJ2-1,-,CASKTRALYNEQFF,TGTGCCAGCAAGACCCGAGCCCTCTACAATGAGCAGTTCTTC
TRBV7-2,-,TRBJ2-5,TRBD2,CASSSDRLTSGETQYF,TGTGCCAGCAGCTCCGATAGATTGACTAGCGGGGAGACCCAGTACTTC
TRBV30,many,TRBJ1-6,-,CAHGGEGQGSPLHF,TGTGCCCACGGGGGGGAGGGCCAAGGTTCACCCCTCCACTTT
TRBV7-2,many,TRBJ2-2,TRBD2,CASNTGGPTGELFF,TGTGCCAGTAATACGGGGGGACCCACCGGGGAGCTGTTTTTT
TRBV2,many,TRBJ1-5,TRBD1,CASSSDREGQPQHF,TGTGCCAGCAGCTCGGACAGGGAAGGCCAGCCCCAGCATTTT
TRBV10-3,once,TRBJ1-2,TRBD1,CAISGDRGIYGYTF,TGTGCCATCAGCGGGGACAGGGGTATCTATGGCTACACCTTC
TRBV3-1,many,TRBJ2-7,-,CASSQGVYEQYF,TGTGCCAGCAGCCAAGGGGTCTACGAGCAGTACTTC
TRBV6-2/TRBV6-3,many,TRBJ2-1,-,CASSYDISYNEQFF,TGTGCCAGCAGTTACGACATATCCTACAATGAGCAGTTCTTC
TRBV5-1,many,TRBJ2-1,-,CASRGALTTPEQFF,TGCGCCAGCAGGGGGGCCCTTACAACTCCTGAGCAGTTCTTC
TRBV10-3,few,TRBJ1-1,-,CAITQRENTEAFF,TGTGCCATCACCCAGCGGGAAAACACTGAAGCTTTCTTT
TRBV16,few,TRBJ1-4,TRBD1,CASSQSRTGGEKLFF,TGTGCCAGCAGCCAATCTAGGACAGGGGGTGAAAAACTGTTTTTT
TRBV5-1,few,TRBJ2-3,-,CASSGGGSSTDAQYF,TGCGCCAGCAGCGGCGGAGGCAGCTCAACAGATGCGCAGTATTTT
TRBV5-8,-,TRBJ1-4,TRBD1,CASSSPGGYEKLFF,TGTGCCAGCAGCTCGCCAGGGGGTTATGAAAAACTGTTTTTT
TRBV2,many,TRBJ2-2,-,CASSRGHAANTGELFF,TGTGCCAGCAGCCGAGGACACGCCGCGAACACCGGGGAGCTGTTTTTT
TRBV6-1,-,TRBJ2-3,TRBD2,CASSEAPVAGLAGVLGNTDTQYF,TGTGCCAGCAGTGAAGCGCCCGTAGCAGGACTAGCGGGGGTACTGGGTAACACAGATACGCAGTATTTT
TRBV7-2,many,TRBJ2-4,TRBD1,CASSLDRQGAYIQYF,TGTGCCAGCAGCTTAGACCGGCAGGGGGCGTACATTCAGTACTTC
TRBV6-1,few,TRBJ1-2,-,CAIAMAGEYGYTF,TGTGCCATCGCTATGGCAGGGGAATATGGCTACACCTTC
TRBV9,-,TRBJ2-1,TRBD2,CASSASSGGPEQFF,TGTGCCAGCAGCGCCTCTAGCGGGGGGCCTGAGCAGTTCTTC
TRBV7-8,many,TRBJ1-1,-,CASSFEGRTEAFF,TGTGCCAGCAGCTTCGAGGGTAGGACTGAAGCTTTCTTT
TRBV7-2,many,TRBJ1-5,TRBD1,CASSPQGGTGGDQPQHF,TGTGCCAGCAGCCCCCAGGGCGGGACAGGGGGCGATCAGCCCCAGCATTTT
TRBV29-1,few,TRBJ1-2,-,CSVGRGNYGYTF,TGCAGCGTTGGTCGCGGGAACTATGGCTACACCTTC
TRBV6-2/TRBV6-3,-,TRBJ2-7,-,CASSLSRDKSYEQYF,TGTGCCAGCAGTCTGTCTCGGGACAAATCCTACGAGCAGTACTTC
TRBV20-1,many,TRBJ2-1,TRBD1,CSARFRDRGANEQFF,TGCAGTGCTAGATTCCGGGACAGGGGTGCGAATGAGCAGTTCTTC
TRBV7-2,many,TRBJ1-2,-,CASSLAEFNYGYTF,TGTGCCAGCAGCTTAGCGGAATTTAACTATGGCTACACCTTC
TRBV19,-,TRBJ2-2,-,CASSPLMWGQGNTGELFF,TGTGCCAGTAGCCCCCTGATGTGGGGGCAGGGGAACACCGGGGAGCTGTTTTTT
TRBV28,few,TRBJ1-1,TRBD1,CASSETGSANTEAFF,TGTGCCAGCAGCGAGACAGGGAGTGCGAACACTGAAGCTTTCTTT
TRBV4-2,-,TRBJ2-1,-,CASSQGLRSDNEQFF,TGTGCCAGCAGCCAAGGTCTGCGATCCGACAATGAGCAGTTCTTC
TRBV7-2,many,TRBJ1-1,-,CASSSAGNRVTEAFF,TGTGCCAGCAGCTCGGCCGGGAACCGTGTGACTGAAGCTTTCTTT
TRBV28,many,TRBJ1-1,-,CASRMLQENTEAFF,TGTGCCAGCAGGATGCTGCAGGAGAACACTGAAGCTTTCTTT
TRBV7-8,few,TRBJ2-5,TRBD2,CASTSFGGGGETQYF,TGTGCCAGCACCTCCTTCGGCGGGGGGGGGGAGACCCAGTACTTC
TRBV5-6,few,TRBJ2-7,TRBD1,CASSLWTGEEQYF,TGTGCCAGCAGCTTATGGACAGGGGAAGAACAGTACTTC
TRBV7-8,many,TRBJ1-6,TRBD1,CASSLGDRASPLHF,TGTGCCAGCAGCTTAGGAGACAGGGCGTCACCCCTCCACTTT
TRBV6-1,-,TRBJ2-5,TRBD2,CASRPGASGGAGETQYF,TGTGCCAGCAGGCCCGGGGCTAGCGGGGGGGCCGGAGAGACCCAGTACTTC
TRBV4-3,few,TRBJ2-7,-,CASSQLQGDEQYF,TGCGCCAGCAGCCAATTACAGGGAGACGAGCAGTACTTC
TRBV18,many,TRBJ2-2,-,CASSPAPNTGELFF,TGTGCCAGCTCACCCGCGCCAAACACCGGGGAGCTGTTTTTT
TRBV7-3,many,TRBJ2-5,-,CASSLIPGAQETQYF,TGTGCCAGCAGCTTAATACCCGGGGCCCAAGAGACCCAGTACTTC
TRBV27,many,TRBJ2-1,-,CASSAEGGGYNEQFF,TGTGCCAGCAGCGCTGAAGGGGGTGGCTACAATGAGCAGTTCTTC
TRBV4-1,-,TRBJ1-2,TRBD1,CASSHASQGLYGYTF,TGCGCCAGCAGCCATGCCTCACAGGGGCTCTATGGCTACACCTTC
TRBV6-1,many,TRBJ2-3,-,CASSDRTDTQYF,TGTGCCAGCAGTGACAGAACAGATACGCAGTATTTT
TRBV20-1,many,TRBJ2-3,-,CSARGHFSTDTQYF,TGCAGTGCTAGGGGACACTTTAGCACAGATACGCAGTATTTT
TRBV20-1,many,TRBJ2-5,TRBD1,CSARALQGAEETQYF,TGCAGTGCTAGAGCTCTACAGGGGGCCGAGGAGACCCAGTACTTC
TRBV6-5,many,TRBJ1-1,-,CASSYATGGARNTEAFF,TGTGCCAGCAGTTACGCCACCGGGGGGGCGCGGAACACTGAAGCTTTCTTT
TRBV5-5,few,TRBJ2-4,-,CASYLQGGGNIQYF,TGTGCCAGCTATCTACAGGGGGGGGGAAACATTCAGTACTTC
TRBV5-8,many,TRBJ2-1,TRBD2,CASSLRLAGYNEQFF,TGTGCCAGCAGCTTGCGCCTAGCGGGGTACAATGAGCAGTTCTTC
TRBV28,once,TRBJ2-3,TRBD2,CASSLLAGRPSTDTQYF,TGTGCCAGCAGTTTACTAGCGGGGAGACCTAGCACAGATACGCAGTATTTT
TRBV30,many,TRBJ1-1,-,CAWSIYAQRGGIVEAFF,TGTGCCTGGAGTATATACGCCCAAAGGGGGGGAATAGTTGAAGCTTTCTTT
TRBV2,many,TRBJ1-6,TRBD1,CASSEYQGVYSPLHF,TGTGCCAGCAGTGAGTACCAGGGGGTTTATTCACCCCTCCACTTT